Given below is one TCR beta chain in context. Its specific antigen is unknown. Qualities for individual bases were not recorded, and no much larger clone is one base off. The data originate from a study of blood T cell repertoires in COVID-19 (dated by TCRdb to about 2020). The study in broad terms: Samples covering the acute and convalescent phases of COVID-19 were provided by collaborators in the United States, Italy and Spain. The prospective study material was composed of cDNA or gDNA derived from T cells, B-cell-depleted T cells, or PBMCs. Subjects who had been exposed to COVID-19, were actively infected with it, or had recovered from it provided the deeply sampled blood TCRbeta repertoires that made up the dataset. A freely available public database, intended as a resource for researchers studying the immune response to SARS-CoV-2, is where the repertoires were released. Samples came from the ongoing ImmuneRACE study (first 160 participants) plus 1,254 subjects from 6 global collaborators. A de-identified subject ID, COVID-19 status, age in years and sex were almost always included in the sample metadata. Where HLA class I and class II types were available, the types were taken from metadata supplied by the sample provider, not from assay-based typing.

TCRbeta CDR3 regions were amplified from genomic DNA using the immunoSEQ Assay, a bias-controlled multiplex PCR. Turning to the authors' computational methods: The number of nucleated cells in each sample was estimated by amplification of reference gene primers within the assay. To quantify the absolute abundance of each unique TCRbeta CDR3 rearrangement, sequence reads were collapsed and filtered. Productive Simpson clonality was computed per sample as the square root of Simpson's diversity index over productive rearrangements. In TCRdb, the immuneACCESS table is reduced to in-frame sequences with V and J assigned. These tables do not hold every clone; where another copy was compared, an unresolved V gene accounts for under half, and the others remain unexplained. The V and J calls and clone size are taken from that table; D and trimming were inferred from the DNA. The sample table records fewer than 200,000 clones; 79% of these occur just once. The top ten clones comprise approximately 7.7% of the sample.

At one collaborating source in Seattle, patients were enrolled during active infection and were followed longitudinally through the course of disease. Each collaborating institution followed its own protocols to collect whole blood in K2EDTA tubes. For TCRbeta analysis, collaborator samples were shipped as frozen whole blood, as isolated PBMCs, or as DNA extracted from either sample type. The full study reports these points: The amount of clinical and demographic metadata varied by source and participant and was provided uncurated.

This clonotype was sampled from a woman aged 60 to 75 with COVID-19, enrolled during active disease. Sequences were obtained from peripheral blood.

In nucleotides, the sequence is TGTGCCAGCAGTTCGCCTGGGACTAGCGGGTTTGAGACCCAGTACTTC. Its coded protein is CASSSPGTSGFETQYF. The receptor chain draws on TRBV28 and TRBJ2-5; 12 bases in the junction line up with TRBD2. CDR1 and CDR2, per the germline V gene, are MDHEN and SYDVKM. The CDR3, cysteine through phenylalanine, is 16 amino acids long. The kept DNA is CDR3 alone, 48 bases in frame from the first base. Relative to germline, V is missing 4 bases and J is missing 5 bases, with 8 bases of the junction outside any gene match. The full variable domain, completed from the reference TRBV28 and TRBJ2-5 proteins outside the CDR3, reads DVKVTQSSRYLVKRTGEKVFLECVQDMDHENMFWYRQDPGLGLRLIYFSYDVKMKEKGDIPEGYSVSREKKERFSLILESASTNQTSMYLCASSSPGTSGFETQYFGPGTRLLVL.